Reported below is one TCR beta chain. What it binds is unknown. The source of the sample is a study of monozygotic twins with inflammatory bowel disease. Findings and limits, study-wide: Clonotype sharing was lower in IBD patients than healthy twins, most markedly with disease activity. TCRbeta inverse Simpson diversity was decreased in IBD patients versus healthy co-twins.

TCRdb re-analyzed the 5' RACE reads; it lists each CDR3 protein once, without DNA. Here the sample table reports about 210,000 distinct CDR3 sequences. Germline CDR1 is SGHRS and CDR2 is YFSETQ. The CDR3 extends over 12 amino acids. Material for sequencing was blood. The chain couples TRBV5-1 to TRBJ2-7; without DNA, the TCRdb call of TRBD1 cannot be checked. The TCR originated in a human donor with ulcerative colitis or Crohn's disease, or a healthy co-twin of an affected twin (not recorded which). CDR3 in amino acids: CASSSQGNEQYF.